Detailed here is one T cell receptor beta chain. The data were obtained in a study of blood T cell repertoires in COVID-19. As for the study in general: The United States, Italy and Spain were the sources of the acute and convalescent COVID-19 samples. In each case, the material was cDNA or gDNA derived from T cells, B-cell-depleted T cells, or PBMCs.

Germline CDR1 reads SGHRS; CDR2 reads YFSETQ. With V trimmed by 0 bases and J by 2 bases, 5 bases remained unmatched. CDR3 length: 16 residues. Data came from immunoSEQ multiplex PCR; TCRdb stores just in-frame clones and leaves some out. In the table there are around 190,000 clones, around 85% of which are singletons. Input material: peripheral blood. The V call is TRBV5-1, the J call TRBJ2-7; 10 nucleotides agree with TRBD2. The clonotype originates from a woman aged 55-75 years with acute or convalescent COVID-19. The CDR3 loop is CASSLAAGGGTYEQYF. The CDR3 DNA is TGCGCCAGCAGCTTGGCAGCGGGAGGGGGGACCTACGAGCAGTACTTC.